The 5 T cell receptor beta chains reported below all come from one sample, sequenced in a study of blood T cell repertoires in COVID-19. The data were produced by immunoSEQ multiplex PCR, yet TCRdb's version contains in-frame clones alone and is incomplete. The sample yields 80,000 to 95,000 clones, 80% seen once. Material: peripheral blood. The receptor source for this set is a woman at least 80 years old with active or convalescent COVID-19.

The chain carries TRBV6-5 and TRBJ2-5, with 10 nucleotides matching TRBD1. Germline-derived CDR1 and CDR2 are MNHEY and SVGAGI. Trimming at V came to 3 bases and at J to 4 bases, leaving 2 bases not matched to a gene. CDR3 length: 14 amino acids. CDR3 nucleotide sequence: TGTGCCAGCAGTTATGACAGGGGGCGAGAGACCCAGTACTTC. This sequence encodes CASSYDRGRETQYF.

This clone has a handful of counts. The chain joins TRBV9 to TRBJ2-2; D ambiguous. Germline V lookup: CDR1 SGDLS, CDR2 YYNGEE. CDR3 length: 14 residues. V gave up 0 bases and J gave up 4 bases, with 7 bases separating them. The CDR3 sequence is CASSVVPGTGELFF. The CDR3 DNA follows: TGTGCCAGCAGCGTAGTCCCGGGCACCGGGGAGCTGTTTTTT.

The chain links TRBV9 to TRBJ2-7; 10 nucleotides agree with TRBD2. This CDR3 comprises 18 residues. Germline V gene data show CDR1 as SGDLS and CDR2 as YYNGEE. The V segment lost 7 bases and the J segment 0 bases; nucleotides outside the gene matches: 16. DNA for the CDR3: TGTGCCAGCCTCAGCTCTAGCGGGAGAACCATAAACTCCTACGAGCAGTACTTC. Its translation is CASLSSSGRTINSYEQYF. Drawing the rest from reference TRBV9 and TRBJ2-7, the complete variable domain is DSGVTQTPKHLITATGQRVTLRCSPRSGDLSVYWYQQSLDQGLQFLIQYYNGEERAKGNILERFSAQQFPDLHSELNLSSLELGDSALYFCASLSSSGRTINSYEQYFGPGTRLTVT.

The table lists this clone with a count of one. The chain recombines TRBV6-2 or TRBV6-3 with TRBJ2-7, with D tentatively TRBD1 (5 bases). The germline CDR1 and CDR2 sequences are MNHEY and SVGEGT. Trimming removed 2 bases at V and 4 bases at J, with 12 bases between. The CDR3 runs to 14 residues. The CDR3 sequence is CASSYSSGRYEQYF. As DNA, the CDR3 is TGTGCCAGCAGTTACAGCTCAGGGCGTTACGAGCAGTACTTC.

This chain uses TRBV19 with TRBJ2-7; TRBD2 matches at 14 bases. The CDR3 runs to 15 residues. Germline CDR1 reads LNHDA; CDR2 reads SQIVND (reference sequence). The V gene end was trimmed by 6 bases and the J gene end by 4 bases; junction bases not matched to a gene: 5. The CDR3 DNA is TGTGCCAGTAGCCAGGGACTAGCGGGAGTTTACGAGCAGTACTTC. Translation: CASSQGLAGVYEQYF.